Below, 2 T cell receptor beta chains from the same sample are listed, as sequenced in a study of T cells in tuberculosis. Assay used: immunoSEQ multiplex PCR; TCRdb lists only in-frame clones, some missing. Of tens of thousands of clones listed, 90% to 95% are singletons. The sample consisted of PBMCs. These receptors were obtained from a donor under 30 with latent tuberculosis or without tuberculosis infection. Some clones in this sample may be carry-over from other donors' samples.

J is TRBJ1-1 and V is TRBV5-1; D gene unclear. Looked up from germline, CDR1 is SGHRS and CDR2 is YFSETQ. CDR3 size: 14 residues. V shed 1 base and J shed 5 bases, with 12 bases lying between them. CDR3 protein: CASSLFEGGTEAFF. CDR3 coding DNA: TGCGCCAGCAGCTTGTTCGAGGGCGGAACTGAAGCTTTCTTT. Full variable domain (rest looked up from reference TRBV5-1 and TRBJ1-1): KAGVTQTPRYLIKTRGQQVTLSCSPISGHRSVSWYQQTPGQGLQFLFEYFSETQRNKGNFPGRFSGRQFSNSRSEMNVSTLELGDSALYLCASSLFEGGTEAFFGQGTRLTVV.

The J gene is TRBJ1-2, the V gene TRBV5-1; D is unresolved. The germline V and J ends were trimmed by 4 bases and 7 bases, with 20 bases remaining between them. Germline V lookup: CDR1 SGHRS, CDR2 YFSETQ. There are 15 residues in the CDR3. The CDR3 DNA reads TGCGCCAGCAGCCCAGAACGTCCTCTCCCGGGTGGCTACACCTTC. This codes for CASSPERPLPGGYTF.